The 9 T cell receptor beta chains listed next were all sequenced from one sample in a study of CD8 T cells in ankylosing spondylitis. Each CDR3 protein gets one entry after TCRdb re-called the 5' RACE reads with MiXCR. The table shows 30,000 to 40,000 distinct CDR3 sequences, with roughly 7.2% occurring only once. Material: blood, either unsorted or a sorted T cell fraction (not recorded which). The source is a male donor with ankylosing spondylitis or in good health (not recorded which).

In this sample, this clonotype turned up many times. This chain joins TRBV7-8 and TRBJ1-5; 10 bases fit TRBD1. The CDR3 is 17 amino acids. Germline V gene lookup returns CDR1 SGHVS and CDR2 FQNEAQ. Losses at the gene ends were 3 bases for V and 2 bases for J; bases not matched to a gene: 7. The chain's CDR3 is CASSFSAGTGGNQPQHF. The CDR3 nucleotides are TGTGCCAGCAGCTTCAGTGCCGGGACAGGGGGCAATCAGCCCCAGCATTTT.

This clonotype was recorded many times. The chain is built from TRBV10-3 and TRBJ1-1, with a weak D call TRBD1 (5 bases). This CDR3 is 13 amino acids long. Germline CDR1 reads ENHRY; CDR2 reads SYGVKD. V was clipped by 2 bases and J by 1 base, with 5 bases between them. DNA for the CDR3: TGTGCCATCAGTGAGGGGGGGAACACTGAAGCTTTCTTT. Translation: CAISEGGNTEAFF.

This clonotype appeared many times. The CDR3 DNA is TGCAGCGTTCCGGGACTAGCGTCTCGCTCCTACAATGAGCAGTTCTTC. Translating it yields CSVPGLASRSYNEQFF. V is TRBV29-1 and J is TRBJ2-1, with TRBD2 identical over 10 bases. The CDR3 has 16 amino acids. V was pared by 5 bases and J by 0 bases, with 7 bases of the junction left unmatched. Germline assignment: CDR1 SQVTM and CDR2 ANQGSEA.

This clonotype came up many times. V gene TRBV5-1 combines with J gene TRBJ2-3; 8 positions agree with TRBD1. Germline CDR1 is SGHRS and CDR2 is YFSETQ. The V gene end was trimmed by 3 bases and the J gene end by 4 bases; junction bases not matched to a gene: 7. This CDR3 comprises 15 residues. This chain's CDR3 is CASSSWDRISDTQYF. As DNA, the CDR3 is TGCGCCAGCAGCTCGTGGGACAGGATTTCAGATACGCAGTATTTT.

The sample holds many counts of this clonotype. This chain uses TRBV5-1 with TRBJ2-7; 7 bases map to TRBD1. V shed 3 bases, J shed 0 bases, and the junction held 6 bases outside the gene matches. This CDR3 is 15 amino acids long. The germline gives CDR1 SGHRS, CDR2 YFSETQ. The CDR3 spells CASSYLTGSSYEQYF. The CDR3 DNA sequence: TGCGCCAGCAGCTACCTGACAGGGAGCTCCTACGAGCAGTACTTC.

This clonotype has a count of ten or more. Possible read error: a much larger clone is one base away. This chain connects TRBV3-2 to TRBJ2-5. TRBV3-2 is marked as a pseudogene. The CDR3 consists of 15 residues. The CDR3 nucleotides read TGTGCCAGCACCCAAGATTCGTGGCTGGGAGAGACCCAGTACTTC. Encoded protein: CASTQDSWLGETQYF.

This clonotype was seen ten or more times. The chain carries TRBV20-1 and TRBJ2-3; 7 nucleotides match TRBD2. From germline, CDR1 is DFQATT and CDR2 SNEGSKA (reference sequence). There are 16 residues in the CDR3. Trimming took 5 bases from V and 3 from J; bases not matched to a gene: 14. CDR3 nucleotide sequence: TGCAGTGCTTTTCTCTCTAGCGGACGGGAAACAGATACGCAGTATTTT. Its translation is CSAFLSSGRETDTQYF.

In its sample, this clonotype was seen many times. This chain joins TRBV27 and TRBJ2-5, with D tentatively TRBD1 or TRBD2 (5 bases each). With 5 bases removed from V and 7 bases from J, the gap between germline ends came to 17 bases. Germline lookup yields CDR1 MNHEY and CDR2 SMNVEV (reference sequence). This CDR3 is 14 amino acids long. The CDR3 DNA reads TGTGCCAGCAGTCGGACGGGCCTTGGGGGGACCCAGTACTTC. Its translation is CASSRTGLGGTQYF.

The rearrangement joins TRBV20-1 to TRBJ1-5; D is uncertain. This CDR3 comprises 14 residues. From germline, CDR1 is DFQATT and CDR2 SNEGSKA (reference sequence). V was trimmed by 1 base and J by 2 bases, leaving 9 bases between them. CDR3 sequence: CSARGAFGNQPQHF. The DNA for the CDR3 is TGCAGTGCTAGAGGGGCATTCGGCAATCAGCCCCAGCATTTT.